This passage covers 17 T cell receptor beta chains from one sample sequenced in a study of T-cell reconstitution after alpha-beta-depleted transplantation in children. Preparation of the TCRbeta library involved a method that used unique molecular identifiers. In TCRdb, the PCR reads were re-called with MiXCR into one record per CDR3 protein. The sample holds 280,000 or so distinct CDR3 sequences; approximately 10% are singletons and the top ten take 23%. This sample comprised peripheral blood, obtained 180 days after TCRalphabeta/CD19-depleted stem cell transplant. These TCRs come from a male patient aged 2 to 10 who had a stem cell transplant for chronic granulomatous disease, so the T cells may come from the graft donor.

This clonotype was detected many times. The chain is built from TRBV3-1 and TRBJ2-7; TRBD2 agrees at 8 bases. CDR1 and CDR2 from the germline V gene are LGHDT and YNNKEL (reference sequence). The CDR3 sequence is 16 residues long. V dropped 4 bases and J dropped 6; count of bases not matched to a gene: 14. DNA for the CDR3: TGTGCCAGCAGCCCCGTCCTAAGCGGGAGTAGGGGCGAGCAGTACTTC. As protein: CASSPVLSGSRGEQYF.

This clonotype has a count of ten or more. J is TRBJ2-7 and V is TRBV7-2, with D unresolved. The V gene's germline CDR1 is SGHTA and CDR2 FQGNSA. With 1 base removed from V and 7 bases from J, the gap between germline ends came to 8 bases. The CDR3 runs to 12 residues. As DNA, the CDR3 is TGTGCCAGCAGCTTAGGAGCACAGGAGCAGTACTTC. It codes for CASSLGAQEQYF.

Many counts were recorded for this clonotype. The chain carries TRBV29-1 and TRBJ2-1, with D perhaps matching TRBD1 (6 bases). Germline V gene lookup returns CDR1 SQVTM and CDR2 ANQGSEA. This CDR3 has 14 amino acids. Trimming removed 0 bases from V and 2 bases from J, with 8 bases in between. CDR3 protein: CSVEEGGTYNEQFF. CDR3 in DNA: TGCAGCGTTGAAGAAGGGGGAACCTACAATGAGCAGTTCTTC.

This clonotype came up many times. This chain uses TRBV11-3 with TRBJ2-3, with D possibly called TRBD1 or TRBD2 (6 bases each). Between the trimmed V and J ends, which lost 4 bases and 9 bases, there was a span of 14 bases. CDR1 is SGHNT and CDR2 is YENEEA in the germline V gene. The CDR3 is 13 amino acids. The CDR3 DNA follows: TGTGCCAGCAGCTCAGGAGGGGGACTGACGCAGTATTTT. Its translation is CASSSGGGLTQYF.

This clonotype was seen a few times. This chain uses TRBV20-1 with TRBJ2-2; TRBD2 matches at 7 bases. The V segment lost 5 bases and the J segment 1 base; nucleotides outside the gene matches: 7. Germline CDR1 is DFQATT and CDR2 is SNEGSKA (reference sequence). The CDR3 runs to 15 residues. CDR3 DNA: TGCAGTGCTGGACCGGGGGGAATGAACACCGGGGAGCTGTTTTTT. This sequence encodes CSAGPGGMNTGELFF.

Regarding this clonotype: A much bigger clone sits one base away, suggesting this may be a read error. The CDR3 nucleotides read TGCAGTCAAACGGGACAGGGGAACACTGAAGCTGTCTTT. Residues: CSQTGQGNTEAVF. The chain couples TRBV20-1 to TRBJ1-1, with 10 bases matching TRBD1. This CDR3 region has 13 residues. Germline-derived CDR1 and CDR2 are DFQATT and SNEGSKA (reference sequence).

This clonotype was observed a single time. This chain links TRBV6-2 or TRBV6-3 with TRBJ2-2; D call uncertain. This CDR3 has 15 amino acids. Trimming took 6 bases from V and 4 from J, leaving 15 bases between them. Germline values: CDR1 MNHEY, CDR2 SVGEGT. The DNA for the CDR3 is TGTGCCAGCAGCGTAATTGCGGCAGGCACCGGGGAGCTGTTTTTT. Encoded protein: CASSVIAAGTGELFF.

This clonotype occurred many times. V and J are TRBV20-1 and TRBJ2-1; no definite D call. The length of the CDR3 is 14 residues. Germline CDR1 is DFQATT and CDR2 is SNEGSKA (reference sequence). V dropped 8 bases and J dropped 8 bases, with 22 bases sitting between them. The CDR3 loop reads CSTRSRRISYEQFF. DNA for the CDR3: TGCAGTACCCGGAGCCGCCGGATCTCCTATGAGCAGTTCTTC.

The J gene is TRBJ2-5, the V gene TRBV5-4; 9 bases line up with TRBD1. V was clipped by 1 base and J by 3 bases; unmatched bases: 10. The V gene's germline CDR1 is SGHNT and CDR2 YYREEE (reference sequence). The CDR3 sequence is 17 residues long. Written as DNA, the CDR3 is TGTGCCAGCAGCTTGACCTTTTCGGGACAGGGTAAAGAGACCCAGTACTTC. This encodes CASSLTFSGQGKETQYF.

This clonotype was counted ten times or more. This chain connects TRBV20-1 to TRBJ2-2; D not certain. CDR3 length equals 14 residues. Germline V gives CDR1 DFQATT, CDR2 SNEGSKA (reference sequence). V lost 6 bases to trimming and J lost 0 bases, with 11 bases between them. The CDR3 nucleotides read TGCAGTGCCGCGGTTGGGACGAACACCGGGGAGCTGTTTTTT. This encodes CSAAVGTNTGELFF.

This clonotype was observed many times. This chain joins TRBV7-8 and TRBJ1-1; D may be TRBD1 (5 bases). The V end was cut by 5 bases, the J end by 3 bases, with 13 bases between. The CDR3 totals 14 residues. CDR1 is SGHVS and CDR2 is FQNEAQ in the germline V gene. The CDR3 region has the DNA TGTGCCAGCAGCCACCGGGACGTTGACACTGAAGCTTTCTTT. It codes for CASSHRDVDTEAFF.

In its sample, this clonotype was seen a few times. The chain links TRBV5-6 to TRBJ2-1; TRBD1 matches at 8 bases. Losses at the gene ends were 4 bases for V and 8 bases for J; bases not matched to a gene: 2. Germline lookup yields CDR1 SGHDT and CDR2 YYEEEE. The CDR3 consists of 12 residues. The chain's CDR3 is CASSPGGYEQFF. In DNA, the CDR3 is TGTGCCAGCAGCCCAGGGGGCTATGAGCAGTTCTTC.

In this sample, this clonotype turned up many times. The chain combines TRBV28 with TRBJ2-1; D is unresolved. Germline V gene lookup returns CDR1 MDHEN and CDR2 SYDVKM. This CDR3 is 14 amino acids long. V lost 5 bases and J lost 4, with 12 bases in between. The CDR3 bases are TGTGCCAGCAGTCCGCATAGCCTGTACAATGAGCAGTTCTTC. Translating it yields CASSPHSLYNEQFF.

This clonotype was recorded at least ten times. In DNA form, the CDR3 reads TGTGCCAGCAGCTTTCCGTCGGCCAGGGCATTACCCCTGTTAGAGACCCAGTACTTC. It specifies CASSFPSARALPLLETQYF. The gene calls are TRBV11-1 and TRBJ2-5; perhaps TRBD1 as D (5 bases). Looked up from germline, CDR1 is SGHAT and CDR2 is FQDESV (reference sequence). The CDR3 spans 19 residues. Deletions cut 3 bases from V and 4 bases from J, with 27 bases between.

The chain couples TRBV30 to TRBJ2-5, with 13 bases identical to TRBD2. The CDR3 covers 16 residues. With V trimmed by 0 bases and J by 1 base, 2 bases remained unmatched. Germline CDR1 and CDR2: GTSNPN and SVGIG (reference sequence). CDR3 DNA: TGTGCCTGGAGTGTACTAGCGGGAGGGCGCCAAGAGACCCAGTACTTC. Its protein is CAWSVLAGGRQETQYF.

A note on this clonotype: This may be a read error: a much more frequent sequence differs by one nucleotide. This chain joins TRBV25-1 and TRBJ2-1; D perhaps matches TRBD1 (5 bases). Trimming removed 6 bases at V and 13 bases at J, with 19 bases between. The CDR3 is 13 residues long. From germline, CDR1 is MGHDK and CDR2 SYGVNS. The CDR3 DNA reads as TGTGCCAGCAGCAAAGGGGCTTTAGAGGCCCAGTTCTTC. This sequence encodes CASSKGALEAQFF.

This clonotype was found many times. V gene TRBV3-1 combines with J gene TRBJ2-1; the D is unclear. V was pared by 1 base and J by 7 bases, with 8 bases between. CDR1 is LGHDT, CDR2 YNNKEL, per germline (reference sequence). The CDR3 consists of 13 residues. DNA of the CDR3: TGTGCCAGCAGCCAAGCGCGGTCTAATGAGCAGTTCTTC. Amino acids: CASSQARSNEQFF.